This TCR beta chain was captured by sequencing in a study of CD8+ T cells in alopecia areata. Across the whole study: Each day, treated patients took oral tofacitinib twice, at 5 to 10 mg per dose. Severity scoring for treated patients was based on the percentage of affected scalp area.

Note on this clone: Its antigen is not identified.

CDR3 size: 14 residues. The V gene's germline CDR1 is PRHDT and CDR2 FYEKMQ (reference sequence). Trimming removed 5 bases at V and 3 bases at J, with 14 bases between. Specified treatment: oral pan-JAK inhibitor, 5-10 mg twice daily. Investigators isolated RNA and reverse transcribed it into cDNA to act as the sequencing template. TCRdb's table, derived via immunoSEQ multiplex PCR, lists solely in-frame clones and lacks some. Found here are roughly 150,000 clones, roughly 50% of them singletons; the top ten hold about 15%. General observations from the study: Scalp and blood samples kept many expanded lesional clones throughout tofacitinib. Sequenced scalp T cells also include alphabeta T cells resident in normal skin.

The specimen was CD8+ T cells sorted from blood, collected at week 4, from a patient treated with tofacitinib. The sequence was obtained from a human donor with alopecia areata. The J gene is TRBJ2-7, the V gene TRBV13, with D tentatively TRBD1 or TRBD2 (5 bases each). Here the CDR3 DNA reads TGTGCCAGCAGCCCAGGGACCTACCTCTACGAGCAGTACTTC. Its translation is CASSPGTYLYEQYF.